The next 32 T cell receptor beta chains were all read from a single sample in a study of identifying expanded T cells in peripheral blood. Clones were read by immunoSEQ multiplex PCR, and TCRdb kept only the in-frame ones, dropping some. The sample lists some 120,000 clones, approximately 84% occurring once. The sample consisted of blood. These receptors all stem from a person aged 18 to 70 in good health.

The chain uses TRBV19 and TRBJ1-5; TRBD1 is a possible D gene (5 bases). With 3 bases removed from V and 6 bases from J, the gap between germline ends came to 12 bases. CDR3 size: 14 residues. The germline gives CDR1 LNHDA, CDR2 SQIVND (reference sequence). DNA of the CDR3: TGTGCCAGTAGTATCCTCCCAGGGCGTCAGCCCCAGCATTTT. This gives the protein CASSILPGRQPQHF.

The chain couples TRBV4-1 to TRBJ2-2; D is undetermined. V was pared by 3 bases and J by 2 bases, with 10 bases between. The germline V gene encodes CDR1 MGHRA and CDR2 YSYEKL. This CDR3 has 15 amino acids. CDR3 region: CASSQTWSNTGELFF. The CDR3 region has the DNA TGCGCCAGCAGCCAGACTTGGAGCAACACCGGGGAGCTGTTTTTT.

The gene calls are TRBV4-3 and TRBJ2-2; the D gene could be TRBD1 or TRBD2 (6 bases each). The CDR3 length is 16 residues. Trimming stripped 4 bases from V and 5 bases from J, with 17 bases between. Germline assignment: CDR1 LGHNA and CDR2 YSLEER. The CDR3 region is CASSPKTGAVTGELFF. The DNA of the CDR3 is TGCGCCAGCAGCCCGAAAACGGGGGCAGTTACCGGGGAGCTGTTTTTT.

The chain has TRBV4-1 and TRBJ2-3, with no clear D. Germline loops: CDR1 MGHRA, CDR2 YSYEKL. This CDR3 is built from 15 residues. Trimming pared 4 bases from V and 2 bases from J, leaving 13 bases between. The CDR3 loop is CASSPLGSLTDTQYF. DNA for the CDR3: TGCGCCAGCAGCCCTCTGGGTAGCCTCACAGATACGCAGTATTTT.

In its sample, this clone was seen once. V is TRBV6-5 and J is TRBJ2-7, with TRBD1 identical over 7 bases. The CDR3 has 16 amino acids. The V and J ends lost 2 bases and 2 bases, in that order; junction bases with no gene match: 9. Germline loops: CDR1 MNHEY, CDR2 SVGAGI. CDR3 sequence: CASSYQTGSFPYEQYF. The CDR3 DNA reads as TGTGCCAGCAGTTACCAGACAGGGAGCTTCCCCTACGAGCAGTACTTC.

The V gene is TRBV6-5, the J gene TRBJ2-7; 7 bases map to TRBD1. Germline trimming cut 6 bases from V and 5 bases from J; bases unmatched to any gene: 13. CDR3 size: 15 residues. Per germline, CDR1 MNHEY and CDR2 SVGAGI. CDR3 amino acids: CASRSYRGEVNEQYF. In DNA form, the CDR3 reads TGTGCCAGCAGGTCATACAGGGGAGAAGTGAACGAGCAGTACTTC.

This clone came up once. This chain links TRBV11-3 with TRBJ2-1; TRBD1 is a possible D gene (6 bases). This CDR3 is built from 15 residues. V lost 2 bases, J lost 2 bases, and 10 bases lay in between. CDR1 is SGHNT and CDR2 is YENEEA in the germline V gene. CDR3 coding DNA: TGTGCCAGCAGCTTAAGTCAGGGGCCCTACAATGAGCAGTTCTTC. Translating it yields CASSLSQGPYNEQFF.

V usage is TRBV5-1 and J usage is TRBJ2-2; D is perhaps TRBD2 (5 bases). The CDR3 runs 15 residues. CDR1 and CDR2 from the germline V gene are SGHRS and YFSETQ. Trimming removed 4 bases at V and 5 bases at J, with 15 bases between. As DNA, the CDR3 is TGCGCCAGCAGCACCGGCCCTAGCTCGACCGGGGAGCTGTTTTTT. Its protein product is CASSTGPSSTGELFF.

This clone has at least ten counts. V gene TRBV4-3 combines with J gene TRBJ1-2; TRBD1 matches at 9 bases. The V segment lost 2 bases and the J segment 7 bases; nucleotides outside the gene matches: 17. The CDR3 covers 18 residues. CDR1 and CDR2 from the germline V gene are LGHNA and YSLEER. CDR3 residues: CASSQTHGAGQGFLGYTF. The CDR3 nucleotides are TGCGCCAGCAGCCAAACTCACGGGGCGGGACAGGGTTTTCTTGGCTACACCTTC.

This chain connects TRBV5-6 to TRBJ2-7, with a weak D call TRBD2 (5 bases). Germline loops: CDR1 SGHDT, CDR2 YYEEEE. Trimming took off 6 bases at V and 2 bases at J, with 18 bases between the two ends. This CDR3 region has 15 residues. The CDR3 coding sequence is TGTGCCAGCACCCTGGGGAGCCGTTTTACCTACGAGCAGTACTTC. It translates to CASTLGSRFTYEQYF.

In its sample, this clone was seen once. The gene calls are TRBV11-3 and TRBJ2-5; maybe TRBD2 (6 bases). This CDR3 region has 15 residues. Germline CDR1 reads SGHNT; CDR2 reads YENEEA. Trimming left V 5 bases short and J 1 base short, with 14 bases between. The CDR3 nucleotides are TGTGCCAGCAGCCCCAGGGCGGGGTCCCAAGAGACCCAGTACTTC. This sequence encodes CASSPRAGSQETQYF.

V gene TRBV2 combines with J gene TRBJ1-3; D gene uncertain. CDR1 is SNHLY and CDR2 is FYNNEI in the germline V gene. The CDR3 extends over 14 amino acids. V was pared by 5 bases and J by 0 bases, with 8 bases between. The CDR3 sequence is CASSLQTSGNTIYF. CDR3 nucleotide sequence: TGTGCCAGCAGTTTACAAACCTCTGGAAACACCATATATTTT.

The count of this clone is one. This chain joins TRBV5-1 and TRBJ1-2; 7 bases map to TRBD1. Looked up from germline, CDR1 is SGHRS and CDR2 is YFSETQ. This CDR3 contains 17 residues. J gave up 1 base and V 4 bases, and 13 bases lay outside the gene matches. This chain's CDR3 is CASSGGTANNYNYGYTF. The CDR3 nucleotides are TGCGCCAGCAGCGGTGGGACAGCCAATAACTATAACTATGGCTACACCTTC. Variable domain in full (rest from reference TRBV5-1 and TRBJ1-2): KAGVTQTPRYLIKTRGQQVTLSCSPISGHRSVSWYQQTPGQGLQFLFEYFSETQRNKGNFPGRFSGRQFSNSRSEMNVSTLELGDSALYLCASSGGTANNYNYGYTFGSGTRLTVV.

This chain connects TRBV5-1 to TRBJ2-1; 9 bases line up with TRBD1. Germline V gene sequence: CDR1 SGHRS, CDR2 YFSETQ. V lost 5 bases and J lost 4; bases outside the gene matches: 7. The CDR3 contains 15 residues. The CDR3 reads CASRPPGQGYNEQFF. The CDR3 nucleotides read TGCGCCAGCAGGCCCCCGGGACAGGGTTACAATGAGCAGTTCTTC.

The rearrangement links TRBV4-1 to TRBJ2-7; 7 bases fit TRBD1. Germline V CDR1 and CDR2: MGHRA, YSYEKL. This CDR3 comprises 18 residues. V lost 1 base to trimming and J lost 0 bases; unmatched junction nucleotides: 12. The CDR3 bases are TGCGCCAGCAGCCAAGTGTCCCCACGCAGGGGGAACTCCTACGAGCAGTACTTC. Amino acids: CASSQVSPRRGNSYEQYF.

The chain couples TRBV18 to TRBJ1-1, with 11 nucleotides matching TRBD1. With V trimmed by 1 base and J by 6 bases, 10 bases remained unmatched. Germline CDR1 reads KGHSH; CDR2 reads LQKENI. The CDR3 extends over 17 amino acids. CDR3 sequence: CASSPLGLDRGRAEAFF. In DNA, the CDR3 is TGTGCCAGCTCACCACTAGGTCTGGACAGGGGGCGGGCTGAAGCTTTCTTT.

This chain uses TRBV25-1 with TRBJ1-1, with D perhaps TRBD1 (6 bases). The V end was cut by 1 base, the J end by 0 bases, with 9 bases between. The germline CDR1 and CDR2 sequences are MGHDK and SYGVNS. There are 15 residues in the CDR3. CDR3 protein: CASSELGTLNTEAFF. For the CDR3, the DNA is TGTGCCAGCAGTGAATTAGGGACACTGAACACTGAAGCTTTCTTT.

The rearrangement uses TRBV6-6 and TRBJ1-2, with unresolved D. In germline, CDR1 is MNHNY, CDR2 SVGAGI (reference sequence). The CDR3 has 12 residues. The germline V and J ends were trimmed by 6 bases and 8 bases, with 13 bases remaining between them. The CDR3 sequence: CASSGPTGGYTF. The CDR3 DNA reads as TGTGCCAGCAGCGGCCCTACCGGAGGCTACACCTTC.

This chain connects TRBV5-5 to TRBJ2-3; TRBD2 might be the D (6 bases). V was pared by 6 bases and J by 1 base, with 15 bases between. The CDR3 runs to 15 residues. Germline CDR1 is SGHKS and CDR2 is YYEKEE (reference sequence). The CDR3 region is CASIRGGARTDTQYF. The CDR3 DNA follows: TGTGCCAGCATCAGAGGAGGGGCTCGCACAGATACGCAGTATTTT.

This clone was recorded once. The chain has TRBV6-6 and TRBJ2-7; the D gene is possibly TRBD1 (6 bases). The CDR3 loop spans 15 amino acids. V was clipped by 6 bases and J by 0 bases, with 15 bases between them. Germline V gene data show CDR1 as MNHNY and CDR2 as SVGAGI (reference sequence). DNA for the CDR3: TGTGCCAGCAGGTTCGAGGGACATCCCTCCTACGAGCAGTACTTC. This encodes CASRFEGHPSYEQYF.

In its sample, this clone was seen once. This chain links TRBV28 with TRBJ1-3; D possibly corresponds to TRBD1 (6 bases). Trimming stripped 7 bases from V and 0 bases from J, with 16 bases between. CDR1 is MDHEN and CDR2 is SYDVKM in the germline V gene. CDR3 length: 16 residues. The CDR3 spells CASKIQGPSSGNTIYF. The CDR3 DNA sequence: TGTGCCAGCAAGATACAGGGCCCGAGCTCTGGAAACACCATATATTTT.

The CDR3 reads CASSARFRDRGMQPQHF. The CDR3 DNA reads as TGTGCCAGCAGTGCCCGCTTTCGGGACAGGGGGATGCAGCCCCAGCATTTT. The chain employs TRBV27 and TRBJ1-5; 11 positions match TRBD1. The V gene's germline CDR1 is MNHEY and CDR2 SMNVEV (reference sequence). Trimming removed 5 bases from V and 7 bases from J; junction bases left unmatched: 13. The CDR3 length is 17 residues.

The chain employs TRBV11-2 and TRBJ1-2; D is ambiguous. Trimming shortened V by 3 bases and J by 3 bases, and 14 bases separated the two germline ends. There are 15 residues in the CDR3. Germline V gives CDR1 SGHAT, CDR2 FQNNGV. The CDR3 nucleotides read TGTGCCAGCAGCTTGACCGGGTGGTTGGACTATGGCTACACCTTC. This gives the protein CASSLTGWLDYGYTF. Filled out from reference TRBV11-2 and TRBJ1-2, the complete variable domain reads EAGVAQSPRYKIIEKRQSVAFWCNPISGHATLYWYQQILGQGPKLLIQFQNNGVVDDSQLPKDRFSAERLKGVDSTLKIQPAKLEDSAVYLCASSLTGWLDYGYTFGSGTRLTVV.

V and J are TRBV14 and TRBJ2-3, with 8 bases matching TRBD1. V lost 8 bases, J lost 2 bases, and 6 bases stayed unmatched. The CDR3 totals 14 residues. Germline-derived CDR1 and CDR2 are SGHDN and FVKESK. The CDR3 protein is CASGSGGVTDTQYF. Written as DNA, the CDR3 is TGTGCCAGCGGTTCAGGGGGCGTCACAGATACGCAGTATTTT.

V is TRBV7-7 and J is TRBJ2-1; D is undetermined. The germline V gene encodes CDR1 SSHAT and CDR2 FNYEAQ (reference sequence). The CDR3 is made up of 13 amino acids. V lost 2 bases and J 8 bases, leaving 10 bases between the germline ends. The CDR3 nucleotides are TGTGCCAGCAGCTTACGGCTCCCAGATGAGCAGTTCTTC. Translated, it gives CASSLRLPDEQFF. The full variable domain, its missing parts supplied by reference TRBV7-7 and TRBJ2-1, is GAGVSQSPRYKVTKRGQDVTLRCDPISSHATLYWYQQALGQGPEFLTYFNYEAQPDKSGLPSDRFSAERPEGSISTLTIQRTEQRDSAMYRCASSLRLPDEQFFGPGTRLTVL.

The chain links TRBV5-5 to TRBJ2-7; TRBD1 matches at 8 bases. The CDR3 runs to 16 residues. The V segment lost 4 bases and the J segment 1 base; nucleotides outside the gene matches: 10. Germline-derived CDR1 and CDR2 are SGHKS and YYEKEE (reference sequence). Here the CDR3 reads CASSRGRQGTSYEQYF. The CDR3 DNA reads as TGTGCCAGCAGCCGAGGTAGACAGGGGACGTCCTACGAGCAGTACTTC. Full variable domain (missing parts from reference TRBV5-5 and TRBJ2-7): DAGVTQSPTHLIKTRGQQVTLRCSPISGHKSVSWYQQVLGQGPQFIFQYYEKEERGRGNFPDRFSARQFPNYSSELNVNALLLGDSALYLCASSRGRQGTSYEQYFGPGTRLTVT.

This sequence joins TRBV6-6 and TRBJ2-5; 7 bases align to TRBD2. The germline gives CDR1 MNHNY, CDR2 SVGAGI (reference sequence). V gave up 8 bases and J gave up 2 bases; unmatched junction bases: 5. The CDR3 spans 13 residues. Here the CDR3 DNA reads TGTGCCAGCTGGGGGGGGGTTCAAGAGACCCAGTACTTC. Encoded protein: CASWGGVQETQYF.

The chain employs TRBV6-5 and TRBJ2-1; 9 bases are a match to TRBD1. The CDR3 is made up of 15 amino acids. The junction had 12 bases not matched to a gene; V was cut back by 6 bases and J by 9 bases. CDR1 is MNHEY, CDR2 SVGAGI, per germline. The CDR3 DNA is TGTGCCAGCAGACGGACAGGGGCCACCTCGGGTGAGCAGTTCTTC. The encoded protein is CASRRTGATSGEQFF.

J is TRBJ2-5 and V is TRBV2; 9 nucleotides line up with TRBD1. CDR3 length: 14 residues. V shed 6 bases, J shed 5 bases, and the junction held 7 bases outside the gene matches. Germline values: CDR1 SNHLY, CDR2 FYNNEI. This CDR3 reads CASSSTGGEETQYF. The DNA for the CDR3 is TGTGCCAGCAGCTCGACAGGGGGTGAGGAGACCCAGTACTTC.

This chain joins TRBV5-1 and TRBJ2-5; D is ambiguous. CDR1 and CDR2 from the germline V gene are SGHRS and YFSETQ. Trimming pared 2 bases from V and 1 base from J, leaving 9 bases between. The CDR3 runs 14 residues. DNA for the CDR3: TGCGCCAGCAGCTTCGCGACACCCCAAGAGACCCAGTACTTC. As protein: CASSFATPQETQYF.

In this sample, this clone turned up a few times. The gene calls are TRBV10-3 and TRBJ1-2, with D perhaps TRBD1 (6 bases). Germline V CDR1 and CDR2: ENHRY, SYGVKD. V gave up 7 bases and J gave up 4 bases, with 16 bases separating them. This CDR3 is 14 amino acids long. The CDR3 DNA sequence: TGTGCCATCAACACGGACAGTTTAGGCTATGGCTACACCTTC. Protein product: CAINTDSLGYGYTF.

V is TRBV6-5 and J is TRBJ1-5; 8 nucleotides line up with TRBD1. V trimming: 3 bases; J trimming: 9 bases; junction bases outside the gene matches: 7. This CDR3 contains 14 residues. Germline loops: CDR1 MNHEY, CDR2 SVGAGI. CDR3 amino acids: CASSYSQGARPQHF. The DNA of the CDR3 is TGTGCCAGCAGTTATAGTCAGGGGGCGAGGCCCCAGCATTTT.